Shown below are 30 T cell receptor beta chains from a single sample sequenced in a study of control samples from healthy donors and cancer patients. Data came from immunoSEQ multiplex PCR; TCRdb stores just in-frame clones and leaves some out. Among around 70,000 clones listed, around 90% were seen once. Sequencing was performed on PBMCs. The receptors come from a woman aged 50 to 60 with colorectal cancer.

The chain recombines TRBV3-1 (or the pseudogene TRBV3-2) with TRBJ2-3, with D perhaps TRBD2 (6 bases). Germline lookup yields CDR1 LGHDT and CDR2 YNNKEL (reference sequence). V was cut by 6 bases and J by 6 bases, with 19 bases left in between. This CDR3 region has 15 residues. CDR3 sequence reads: CASSPRGAREDTQYF. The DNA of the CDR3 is TGTGCCAGCAGTCCTCGCGGGGCGAGGGAGGATACGCAGTATTTT.

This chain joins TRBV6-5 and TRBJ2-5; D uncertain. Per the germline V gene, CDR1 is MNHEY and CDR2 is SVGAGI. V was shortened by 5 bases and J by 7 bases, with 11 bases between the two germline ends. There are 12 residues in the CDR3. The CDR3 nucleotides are TGTGCCAGCAGTCACCCGTATGGGACCCAGTACTTC. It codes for CASSHPYGTQYF.

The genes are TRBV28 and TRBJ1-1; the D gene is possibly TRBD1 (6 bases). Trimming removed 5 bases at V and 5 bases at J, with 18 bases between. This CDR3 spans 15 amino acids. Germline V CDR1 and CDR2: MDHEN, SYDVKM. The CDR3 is CASSQNRVRGTEAFF. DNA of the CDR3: TGTGCCAGCAGTCAAAACAGGGTCCGGGGTACTGAAGCTTTCTTT.

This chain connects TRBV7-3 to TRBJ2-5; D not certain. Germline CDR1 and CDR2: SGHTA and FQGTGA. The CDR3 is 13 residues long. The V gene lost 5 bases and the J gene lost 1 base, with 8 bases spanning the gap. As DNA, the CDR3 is TGTGCCAGCAGCCCCACCATCCAAGAGACCCAGTACTTC. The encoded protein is CASSPTIQETQYF.

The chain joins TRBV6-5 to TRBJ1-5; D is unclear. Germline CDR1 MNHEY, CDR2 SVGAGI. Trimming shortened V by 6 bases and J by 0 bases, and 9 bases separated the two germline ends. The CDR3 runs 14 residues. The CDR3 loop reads CASRDTLSNQPQHF. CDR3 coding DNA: TGTGCCAGCAGGGATACACTTAGCAATCAGCCCCAGCATTTT.

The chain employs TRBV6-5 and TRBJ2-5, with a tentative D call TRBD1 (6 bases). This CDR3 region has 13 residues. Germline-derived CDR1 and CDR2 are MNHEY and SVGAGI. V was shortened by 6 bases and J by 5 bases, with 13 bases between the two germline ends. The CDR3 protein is CASSTGILETQYF. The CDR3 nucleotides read TGTGCCAGCAGCACAGGGATCCTGGAGACCCAGTACTTC.

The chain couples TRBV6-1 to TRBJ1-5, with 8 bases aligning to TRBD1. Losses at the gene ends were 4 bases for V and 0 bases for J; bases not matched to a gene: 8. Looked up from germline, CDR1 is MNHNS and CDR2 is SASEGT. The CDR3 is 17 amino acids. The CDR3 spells CASSVGTGSYSNQPQHF. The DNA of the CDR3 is TGTGCCAGCAGTGTCGGGACAGGATCTTATAGCAATCAGCCCCAGCATTTT.

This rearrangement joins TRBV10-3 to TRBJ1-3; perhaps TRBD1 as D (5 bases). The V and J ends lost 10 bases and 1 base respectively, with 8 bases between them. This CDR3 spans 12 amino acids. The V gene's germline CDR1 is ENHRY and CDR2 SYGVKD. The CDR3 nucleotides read TGTGCCACCCAGGGTTCTGGAAACACCATATATTTT. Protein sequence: CATQGSGNTIYF.

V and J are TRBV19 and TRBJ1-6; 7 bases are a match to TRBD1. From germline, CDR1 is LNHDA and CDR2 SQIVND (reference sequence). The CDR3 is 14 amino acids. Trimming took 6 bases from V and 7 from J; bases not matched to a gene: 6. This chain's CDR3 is CASRGDRQNSPLHF. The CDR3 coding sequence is TGTGCCAGTAGAGGGGACAGACAAAATTCACCCCTCCACTTT.

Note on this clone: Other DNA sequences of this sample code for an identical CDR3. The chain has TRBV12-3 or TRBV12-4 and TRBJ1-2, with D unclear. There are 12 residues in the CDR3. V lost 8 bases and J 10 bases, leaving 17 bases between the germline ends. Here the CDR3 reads CASGWTGSLYTF. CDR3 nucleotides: TGTGCCAGCGGATGGACGGGCTCGCTCTACACCTTC.

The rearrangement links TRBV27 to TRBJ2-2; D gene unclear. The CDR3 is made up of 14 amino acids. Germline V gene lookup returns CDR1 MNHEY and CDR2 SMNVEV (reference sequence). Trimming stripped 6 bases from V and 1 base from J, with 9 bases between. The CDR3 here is CASRTVQNTGELFF. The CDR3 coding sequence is TGTGCCAGCAGAACGGTACAGAACACCGGGGAGCTGTTTTTT.

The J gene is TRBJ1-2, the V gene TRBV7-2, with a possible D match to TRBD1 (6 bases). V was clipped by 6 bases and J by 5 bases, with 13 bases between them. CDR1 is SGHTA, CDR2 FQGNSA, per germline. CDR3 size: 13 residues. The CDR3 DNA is TGTGCCAGCAGACAGGGAGAGACGTATGGCTACACCTTC. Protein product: CASRQGETYGYTF.

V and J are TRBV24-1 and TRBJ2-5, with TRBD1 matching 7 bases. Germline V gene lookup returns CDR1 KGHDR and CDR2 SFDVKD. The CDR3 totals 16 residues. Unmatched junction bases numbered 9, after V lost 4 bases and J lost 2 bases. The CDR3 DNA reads TGTGCCACCAGTGAGGGGAACAGGGGTCCACAAGAGACCCAGTACTTC. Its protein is CATSEGNRGPQETQYF.

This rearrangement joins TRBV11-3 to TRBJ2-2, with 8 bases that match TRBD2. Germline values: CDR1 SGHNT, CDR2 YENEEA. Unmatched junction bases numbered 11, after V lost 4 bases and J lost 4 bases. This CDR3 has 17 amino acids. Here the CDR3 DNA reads TGTGCCAGCAGCTCTTGGCTAGCGGGTGAGGGCACCGGGGAGCTGTTTTTT. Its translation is CASSSWLAGEGTGELFF. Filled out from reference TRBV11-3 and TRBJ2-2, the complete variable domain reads EAGVVQSPRYKIIEKKQPVAFWCNPISGHNTLYWYLQNLGQGPELLIRYENEEAVDDSQLPKDRFSAERLKGVDSTLKIQPAELGDSAVYLCASSSWLAGEGTGELFFGEGSRLTVL.

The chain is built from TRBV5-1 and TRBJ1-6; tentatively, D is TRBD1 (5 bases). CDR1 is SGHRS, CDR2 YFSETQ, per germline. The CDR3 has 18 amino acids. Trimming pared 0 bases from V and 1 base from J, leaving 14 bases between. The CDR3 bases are TGCGCCAGCAGCTTGGTCTCAGGGTTTGGTTCCTATAATTCACCCCTCCACTTT. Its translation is CASSLVSGFGSYNSPLHF.

The CDR3 DNA follows: TGCGCCAGCAGCTTAGCCGGGACAGGGAGCTCCTATAATTCACCCCTCCACTTT. Translating it yields CASSLAGTGSSYNSPLHF. The chain is built from TRBV5-1 and TRBJ1-6, with 9 bases identical to TRBD1. V lost 2 bases and J lost 0; bases outside the gene matches: 6. Germline lookup yields CDR1 SGHRS and CDR2 YFSETQ. The CDR3 covers 18 residues.

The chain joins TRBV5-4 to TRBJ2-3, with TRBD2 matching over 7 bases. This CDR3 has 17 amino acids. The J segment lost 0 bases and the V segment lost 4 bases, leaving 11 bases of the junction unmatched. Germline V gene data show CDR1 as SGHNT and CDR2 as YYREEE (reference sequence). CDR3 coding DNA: TGTGCCAGCAGCACCGGGCGGAGCGGGGAAAGCACAGATACGCAGTATTTT. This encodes CASSTGRSGESTDTQYF.

The CDR3 nucleotides read TGTGCCAGCAGTGGAGCTTCGACTAACTATGGCTACACCTTC. It yields the protein CASSGASTNYGYTF. V and J are TRBV6-1 and TRBJ1-2; no reliable D call. The CDR3 sequence is 14 residues long. V was cut by 4 bases and J by 0 bases, with 9 bases left in between. Germline-derived CDR1 and CDR2 are MNHNS and SASEGT.

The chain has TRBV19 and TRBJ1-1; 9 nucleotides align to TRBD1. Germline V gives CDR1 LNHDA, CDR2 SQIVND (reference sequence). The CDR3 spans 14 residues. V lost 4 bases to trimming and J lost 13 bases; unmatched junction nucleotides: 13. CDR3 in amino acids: CASSTSGQGGCCFF. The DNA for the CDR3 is TGTGCCAGTAGTACCTCGGGACAGGGAGGATGTTGTTTCTTT. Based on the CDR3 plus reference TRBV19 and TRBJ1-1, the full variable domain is DGGITQSPKYLFRKEGQNVTLSCEQNLNHDAMYWYRQDPGQGLRLIYYSQIVNDFQKGDIAEGYSVSREKKESFPLTVTSAQKNPTAFYLCASSTSGQGGCCFFGQGTRLTVV.

This chain's CDR3 is CASSQDGKYNSPLHF. CDR3 nucleotides: TGCGCCAGCAGCCAAGACGGGAAATATAATTCACCCCTCCACTTT. The chain combines TRBV5-1 with TRBJ1-6; no definite D call. The ends were cut back, 4 bases at V and 4 bases at J, with 12 bases in the middle. The CDR3 has 15 amino acids. Germline-derived CDR1 and CDR2 are SGHRS and YFSETQ.

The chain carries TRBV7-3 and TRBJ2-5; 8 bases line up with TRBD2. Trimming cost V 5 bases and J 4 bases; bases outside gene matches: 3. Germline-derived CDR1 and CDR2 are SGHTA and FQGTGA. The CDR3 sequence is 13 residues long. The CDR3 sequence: CASSRAGGETQYF. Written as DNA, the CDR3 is TGTGCCAGCAGCCGGGCGGGAGGAGAGACCCAGTACTTC.

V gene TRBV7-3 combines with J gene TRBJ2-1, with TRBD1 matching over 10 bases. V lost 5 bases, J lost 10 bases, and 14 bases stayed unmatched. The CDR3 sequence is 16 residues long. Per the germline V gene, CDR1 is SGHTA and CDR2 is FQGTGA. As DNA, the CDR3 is TGTGCCAGCAGCGTCGGACAGGGGGAAAGCGGCAGGGAGCAGTTCTTC. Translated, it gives CASSVGQGESGREQFF.

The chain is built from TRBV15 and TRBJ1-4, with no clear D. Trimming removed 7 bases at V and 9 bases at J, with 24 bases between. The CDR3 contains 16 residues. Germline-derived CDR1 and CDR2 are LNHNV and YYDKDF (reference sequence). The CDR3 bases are TGTGCCACCACCAAAACGGACGTCAGTACTGGGAAAAAACTGTTTTTT. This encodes CATTKTDVSTGKKLFF.

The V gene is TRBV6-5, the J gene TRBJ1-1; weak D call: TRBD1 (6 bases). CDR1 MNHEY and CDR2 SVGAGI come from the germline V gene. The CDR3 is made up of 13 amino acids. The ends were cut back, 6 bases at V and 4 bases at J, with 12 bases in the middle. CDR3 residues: CASSPAGATEAFF. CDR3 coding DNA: TGTGCCAGCAGCCCCGCGGGGGCCACTGAAGCTTTCTTT.

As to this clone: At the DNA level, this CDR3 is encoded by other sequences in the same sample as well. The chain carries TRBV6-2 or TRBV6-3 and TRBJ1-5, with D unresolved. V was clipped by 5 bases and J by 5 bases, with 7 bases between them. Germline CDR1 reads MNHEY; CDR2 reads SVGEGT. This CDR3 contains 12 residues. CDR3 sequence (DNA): TGTGCCAGCAGTCTCGTTCATCAGCCCCAGCATTTT. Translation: CASSLVHQPQHF.

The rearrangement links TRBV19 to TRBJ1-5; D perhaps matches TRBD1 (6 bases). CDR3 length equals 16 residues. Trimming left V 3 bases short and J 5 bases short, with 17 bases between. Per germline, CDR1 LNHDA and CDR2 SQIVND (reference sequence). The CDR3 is CASSIPGGKGYQPQHF. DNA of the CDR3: TGTGCCAGTAGTATCCCGGGGGGCAAGGGGTATCAGCCCCAGCATTTT.

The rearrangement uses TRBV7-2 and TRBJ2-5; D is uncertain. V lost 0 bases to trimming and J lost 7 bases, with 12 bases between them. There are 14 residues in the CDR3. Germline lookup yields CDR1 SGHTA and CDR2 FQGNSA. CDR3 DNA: TGTGCCAGCAGCTTAGCAAGGCAGCTCGGGACCCAGTACTTC. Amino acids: CASSLARQLGTQYF.

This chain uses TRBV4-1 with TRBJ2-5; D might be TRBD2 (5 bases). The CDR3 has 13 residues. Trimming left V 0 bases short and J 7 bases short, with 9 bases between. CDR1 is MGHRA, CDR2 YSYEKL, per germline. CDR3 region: CASSQELVGTQYF. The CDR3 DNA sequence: TGCGCCAGCAGCCAAGAACTAGTGGGGACCCAGTACTTC.

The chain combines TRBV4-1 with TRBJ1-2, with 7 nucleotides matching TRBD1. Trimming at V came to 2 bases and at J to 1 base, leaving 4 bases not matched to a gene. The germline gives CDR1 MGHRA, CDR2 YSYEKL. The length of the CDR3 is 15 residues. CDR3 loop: CASSQSPGGNYGYTF. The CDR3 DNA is TGCGCCAGCAGCCAAAGTCCAGGGGGTAACTATGGCTACACCTTC.

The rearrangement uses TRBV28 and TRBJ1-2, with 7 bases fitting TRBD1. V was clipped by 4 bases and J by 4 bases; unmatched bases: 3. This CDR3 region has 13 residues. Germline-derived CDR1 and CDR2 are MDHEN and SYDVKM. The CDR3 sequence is CASSSTGIYGYTF. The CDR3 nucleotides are TGTGCCAGCAGTTCGACAGGGATCTATGGCTACACCTTC.